The 3 T cell receptor beta chains presented below share a single source sample, sequenced in a study of shared clonotypes between healthy human individuals. Profiled with immunoSEQ multiplex PCR; TCRdb holds only in-frame clones, not every one. The table lists about 1.5 million clones, around 98% of them singletons. Sequencing was performed on naive CD4+ T cells sorted from blood. Subset denoted: CD45RA+ positively selected. These receptors all come from a man aged 25 to 40 in good health.

The count of this clone is one. This chain uses TRBV2 with TRBJ2-2; a possible D gene is TRBD1 (5 bases). CDR3 length: 14 residues. Trimming cost V 3 bases and J 3 bases, with 8 bases left between them. Germline CDR1 is SNHLY and CDR2 is FYNNEI. The CDR3 loop is CASSDRQYTGELFF. CDR3 nucleotides: TGTGCCAGCAGTGATAGACAGTACACCGGGGAGCTGTTTTTT.

The V gene is TRBV11-2, the J gene TRBJ2-2; TRBD2 matches 7 bases. Germline V lookup: CDR1 SGHAT, CDR2 FQNNGV. CDR3 size: 17 residues. With 5 bases clipped from V and 7 bases from J, the junction kept 16 bases outside the gene matches. The CDR3 protein is CASSKGVAGLHGGELFF. The CDR3 region has the DNA TGTGCCAGCAGCAAAGGTGTAGCGGGTCTACACGGCGGGGAGCTGTTTTTT.

The chain uses TRBV11-2 and TRBJ2-3, with 10 bases lining up with TRBD2. Germline values: CDR1 SGHAT, CDR2 FQNNGV. V lost 2 bases and J lost 1; bases outside the gene matches: 6. This CDR3 region has 17 residues. The CDR3 loop reads CASSLRSSGSGTDTQYF. CDR3 sequence (DNA): TGTGCCAGCAGCTTAAGGTCTAGCGGGAGCGGCACAGATACGCAGTATTTT.